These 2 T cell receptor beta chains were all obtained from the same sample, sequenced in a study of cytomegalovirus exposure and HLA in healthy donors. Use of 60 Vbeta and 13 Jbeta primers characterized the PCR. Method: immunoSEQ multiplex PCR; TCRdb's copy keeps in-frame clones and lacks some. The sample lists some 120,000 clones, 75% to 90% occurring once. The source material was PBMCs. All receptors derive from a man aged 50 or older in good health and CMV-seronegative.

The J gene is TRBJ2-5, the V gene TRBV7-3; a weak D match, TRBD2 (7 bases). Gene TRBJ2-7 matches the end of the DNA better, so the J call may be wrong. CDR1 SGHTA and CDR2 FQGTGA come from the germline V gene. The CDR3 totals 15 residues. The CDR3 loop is CASSWGAGAPYEQYF. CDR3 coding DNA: TGTGCCAGCAGCTGGGGGGCGGGAGCCCCCTACGAGCAGTACTTC.

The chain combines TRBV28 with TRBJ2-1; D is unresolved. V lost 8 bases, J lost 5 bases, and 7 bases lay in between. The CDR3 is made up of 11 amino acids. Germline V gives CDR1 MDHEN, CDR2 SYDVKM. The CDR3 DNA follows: TGTGCCAGCCGAGCCCACAATGAGCAGTTCTTC. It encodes CASRAHNEQFF.